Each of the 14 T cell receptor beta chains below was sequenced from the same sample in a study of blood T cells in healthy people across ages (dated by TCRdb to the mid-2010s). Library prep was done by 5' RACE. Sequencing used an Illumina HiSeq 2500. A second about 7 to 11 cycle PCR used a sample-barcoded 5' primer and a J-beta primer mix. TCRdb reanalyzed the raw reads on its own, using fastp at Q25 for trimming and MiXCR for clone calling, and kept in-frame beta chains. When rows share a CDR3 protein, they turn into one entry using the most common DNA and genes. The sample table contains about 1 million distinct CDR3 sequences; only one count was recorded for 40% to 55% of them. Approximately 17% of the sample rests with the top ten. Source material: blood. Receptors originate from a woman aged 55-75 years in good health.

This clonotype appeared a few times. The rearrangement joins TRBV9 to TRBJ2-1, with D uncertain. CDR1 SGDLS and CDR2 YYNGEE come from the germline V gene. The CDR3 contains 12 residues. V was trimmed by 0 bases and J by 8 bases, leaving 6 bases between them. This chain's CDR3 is CASSVDAHEQFF. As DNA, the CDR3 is TGTGCCAGCAGCGTAGATGCTCATGAGCAGTTCTTC.

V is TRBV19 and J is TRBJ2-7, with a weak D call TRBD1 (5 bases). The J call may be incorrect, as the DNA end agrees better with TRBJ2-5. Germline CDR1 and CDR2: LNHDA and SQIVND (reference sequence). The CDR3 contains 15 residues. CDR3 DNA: TGTGCCAGTAGTATAGCCCCCGGCCAGGGCGAGACCCAGTACTTC. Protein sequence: CASSIAPGQGETQYF.

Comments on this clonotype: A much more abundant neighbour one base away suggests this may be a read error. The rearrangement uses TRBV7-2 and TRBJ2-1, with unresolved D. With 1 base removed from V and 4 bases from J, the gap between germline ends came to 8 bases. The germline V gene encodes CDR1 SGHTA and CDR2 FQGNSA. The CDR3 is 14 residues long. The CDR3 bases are TGTGCCAGCAGCTTAGGATGGCTTTACAATGAGCAGTTCTTC. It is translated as CASSLGWLYNEQFF.

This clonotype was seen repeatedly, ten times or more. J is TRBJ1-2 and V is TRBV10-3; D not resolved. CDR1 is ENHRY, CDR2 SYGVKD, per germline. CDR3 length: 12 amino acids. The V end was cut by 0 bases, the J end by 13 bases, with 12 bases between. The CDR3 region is CAISESQGIRTF. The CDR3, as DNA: TGTGCCATCAGTGAGTCTCAAGGAATACGCACCTTC.

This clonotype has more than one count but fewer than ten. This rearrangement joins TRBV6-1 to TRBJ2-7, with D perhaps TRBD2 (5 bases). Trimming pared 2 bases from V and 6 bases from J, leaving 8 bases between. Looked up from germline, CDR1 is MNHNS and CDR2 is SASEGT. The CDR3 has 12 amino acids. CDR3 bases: TGTGCCAGCAGTGAACTGGGGAGCGAGCAGTACTTC. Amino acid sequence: CASSELGSEQYF.

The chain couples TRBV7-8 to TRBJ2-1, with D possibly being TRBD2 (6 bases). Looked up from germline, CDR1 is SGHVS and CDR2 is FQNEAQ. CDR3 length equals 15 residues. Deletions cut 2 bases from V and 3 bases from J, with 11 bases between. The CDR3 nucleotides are TGTGCCAGCAGCTTAAGGGACTTCCTCTACAATGAGCAGTTCTTC. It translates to CASSLRDFLYNEQFF. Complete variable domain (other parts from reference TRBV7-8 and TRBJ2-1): GAGVSQSPRYKVAKRGQDVALRCDPISGHVSLFWYQQALGQGPEFLTYFQNEAQLDKSGLPSDRFFAERPEGSVSTLKIQRTQQEDSAVYLCASSLRDFLYNEQFFGPGTRLTVL.

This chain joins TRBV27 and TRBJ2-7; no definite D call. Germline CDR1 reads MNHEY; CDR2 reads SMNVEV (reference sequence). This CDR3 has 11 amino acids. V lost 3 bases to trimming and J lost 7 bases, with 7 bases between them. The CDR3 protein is CASSFVGEQYF. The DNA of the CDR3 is TGTGCCAGCAGTTTCGTGGGGGAGCAGTACTTC.

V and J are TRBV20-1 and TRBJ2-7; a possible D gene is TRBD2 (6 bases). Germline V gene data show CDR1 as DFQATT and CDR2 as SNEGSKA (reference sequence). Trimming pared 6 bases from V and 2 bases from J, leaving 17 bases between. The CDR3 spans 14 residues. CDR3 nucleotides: TGCAGTGCGACGGGTCGGGAGTGGACCTACGAGCAGTACTTC. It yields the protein CSATGREWTYEQYF.

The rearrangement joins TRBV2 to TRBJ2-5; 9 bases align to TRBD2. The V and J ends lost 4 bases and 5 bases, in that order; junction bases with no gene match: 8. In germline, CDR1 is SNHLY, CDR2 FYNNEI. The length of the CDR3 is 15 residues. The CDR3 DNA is TGTGCCAGCAGTGCAGAGCTAGCGGGACGCGAGACCCAGTACTTC. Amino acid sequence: CASSAELAGRETQYF.

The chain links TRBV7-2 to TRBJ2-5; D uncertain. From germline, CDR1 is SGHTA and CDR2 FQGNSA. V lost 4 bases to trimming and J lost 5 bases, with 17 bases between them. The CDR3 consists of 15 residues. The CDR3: CASSYDHSKTETQYF. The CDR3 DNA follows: TGTGCCAGCAGCTACGACCATAGCAAAACGGAGACCCAGTACTTC.

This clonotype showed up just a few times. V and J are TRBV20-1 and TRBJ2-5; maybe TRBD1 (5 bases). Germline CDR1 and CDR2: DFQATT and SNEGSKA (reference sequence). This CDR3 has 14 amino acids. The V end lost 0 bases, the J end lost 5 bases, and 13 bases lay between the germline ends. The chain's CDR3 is CSARDPQGRETQYF. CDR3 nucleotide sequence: TGCAGTGCTAGAGATCCGCAGGGTAGGGAGACCCAGTACTTC.

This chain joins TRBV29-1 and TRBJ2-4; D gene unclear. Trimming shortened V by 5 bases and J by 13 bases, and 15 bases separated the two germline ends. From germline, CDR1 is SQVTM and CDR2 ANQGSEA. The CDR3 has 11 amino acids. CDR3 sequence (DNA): TGCAGCGTTCTGGACCCGTACGCGCAGTACTTC. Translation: CSVLDPYAQYF.

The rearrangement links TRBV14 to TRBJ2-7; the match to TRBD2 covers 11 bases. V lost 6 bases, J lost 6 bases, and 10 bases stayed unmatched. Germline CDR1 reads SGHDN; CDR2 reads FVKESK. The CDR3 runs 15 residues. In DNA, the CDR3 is TGTGCCAGCAGTATCGTAGCGGGAGGGCCTAGCGAGCAGTACTTC. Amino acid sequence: CASSIVAGGPSEQYF. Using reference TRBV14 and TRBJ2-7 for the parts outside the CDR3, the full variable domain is EAGVTQFPSHSVIEKGQTVTLRCDPISGHDNLYWYRRVMGKEIKFLLHFVKESKQDESGMPNNRFLAERTGGTYSTLKVQPAELEDSGVYFCASSIVAGGPSEQYFGPGTRLTVT.

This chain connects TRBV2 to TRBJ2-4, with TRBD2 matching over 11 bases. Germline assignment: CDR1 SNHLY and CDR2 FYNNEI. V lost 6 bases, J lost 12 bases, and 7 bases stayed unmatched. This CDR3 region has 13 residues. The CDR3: CASRDTTSGAQYF. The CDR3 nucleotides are TGTGCCAGCAGAGATACGACTAGCGGGGCTCAGTACTTC.